This TCR beta chain appears in the sequencing data of a study of blood T cells in healthy people across ages. The CDR3 is 14 residues long. The germline V gene encodes CDR1 MNHNS and CDR2 SASEGT. Trimming cost V 6 bases and J 3 bases, with 15 bases left between them. Every participating donor contributed about 10 milliliters of peripheral blood through a draw. Samples each yielded at least 5.5 micrograms of total RNA. The sample holds a few counts of this clonotype. Its antigen is currently unknown. A J-beta primer mix and a sample-barcoded 5' primer were used in a second PCR of about 7 to 12 cycles. MiXCR was run by TCRdb on the 5' RACE reads, yielding one entry per CDR3 protein. The sample gives roughly 1.5 million distinct CDR3 sequences, approximately 43% of which show up once; around 4% is in the top ten. Overall study findings and caveats: Correlation between TCR beta diversity and naive T cell percentage was strong.

V is TRBV6-1 and J is TRBJ2-7; perhaps D is TRBD1 or TRBD2 (5 bases each). The sample consisted of blood. The sequence came from a woman younger than 35 in good health. CDR3 sequence (DNA): TGTGCCAGCAGCAAGGGACCGAACTACTACGAGCAGTACTTC. Amino acid sequence: CASSKGPNYYEQYF.